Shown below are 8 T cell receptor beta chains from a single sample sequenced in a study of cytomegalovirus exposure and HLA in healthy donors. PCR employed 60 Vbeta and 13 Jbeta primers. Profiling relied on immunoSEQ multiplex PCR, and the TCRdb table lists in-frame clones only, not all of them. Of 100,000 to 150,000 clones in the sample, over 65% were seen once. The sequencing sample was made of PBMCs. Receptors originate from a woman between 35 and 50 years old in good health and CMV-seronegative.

The CDR3 protein is CASSYSPGQGPNEQFF. CDR3 nucleotide sequence: TGTGCCAGCAGTTACTCCCCGGGACAGGGACCTAATGAGCAGTTCTTC. The rearrangement uses TRBV6-5 and TRBJ2-1; 9 bases agree with TRBD1. The germline gives CDR1 MNHEY, CDR2 SVGAGI. The ends lost 0 bases at V and 7 bases at J; junction bases unmatched: 7. The CDR3 is made up of 16 amino acids.

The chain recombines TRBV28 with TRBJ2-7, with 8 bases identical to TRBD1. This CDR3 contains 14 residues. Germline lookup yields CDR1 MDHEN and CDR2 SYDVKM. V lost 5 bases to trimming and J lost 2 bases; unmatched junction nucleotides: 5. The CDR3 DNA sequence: TGTGCCAGCAGTGCCCTGACAGGGGCCTACGAGCAGTACTTC. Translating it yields CASSALTGAYEQYF.

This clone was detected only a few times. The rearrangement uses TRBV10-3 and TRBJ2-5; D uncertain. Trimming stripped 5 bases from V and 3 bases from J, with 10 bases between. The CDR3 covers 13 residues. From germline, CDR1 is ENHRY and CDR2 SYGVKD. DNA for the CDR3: TGTGCCATCAGTTTACTATTGGAAGAGACCCAGTACTTC. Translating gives CAISLLLEETQYF.

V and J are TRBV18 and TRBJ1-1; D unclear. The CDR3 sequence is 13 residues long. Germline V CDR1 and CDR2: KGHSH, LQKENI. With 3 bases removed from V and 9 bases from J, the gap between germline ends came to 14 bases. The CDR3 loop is CASSPTEELKAFF. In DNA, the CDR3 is TGTGCCAGCTCACCTACGGAGGAGCTGAAAGCTTTCTTT.

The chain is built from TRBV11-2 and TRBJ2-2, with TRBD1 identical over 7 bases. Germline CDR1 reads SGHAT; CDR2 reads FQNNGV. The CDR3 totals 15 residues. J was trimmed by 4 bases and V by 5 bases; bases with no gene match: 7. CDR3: CASSPWDRLTGELFF. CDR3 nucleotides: TGTGCCAGCAGCCCCTGGGACAGACTCACCGGGGAGCTGTTTTTT.

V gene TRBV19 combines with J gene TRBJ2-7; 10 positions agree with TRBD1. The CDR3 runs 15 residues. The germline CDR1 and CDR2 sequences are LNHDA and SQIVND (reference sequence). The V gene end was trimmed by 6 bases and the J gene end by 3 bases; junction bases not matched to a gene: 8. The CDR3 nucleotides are TGTGCCAGTAGACCGGGGACAGGGGCCGTCTACGAGCAGTACTTC. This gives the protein CASRPGTGAVYEQYF.

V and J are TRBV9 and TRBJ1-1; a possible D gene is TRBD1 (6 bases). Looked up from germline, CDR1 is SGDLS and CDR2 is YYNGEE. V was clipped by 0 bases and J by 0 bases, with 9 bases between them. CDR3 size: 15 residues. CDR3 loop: CASSVGAGVNTEAFF. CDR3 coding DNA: TGTGCCAGCAGCGTAGGGGCAGGGGTGAACACTGAAGCTTTCTTT.

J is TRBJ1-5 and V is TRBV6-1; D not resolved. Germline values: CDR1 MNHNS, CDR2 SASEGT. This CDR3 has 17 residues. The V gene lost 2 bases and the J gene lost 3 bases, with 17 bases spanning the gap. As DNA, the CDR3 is TGTGCCAGCAGTGAACCTCCGGGAGGGAGGTTCAATCAGCCCCAGCATTTT. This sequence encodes CASSEPPGGRFNQPQHF.